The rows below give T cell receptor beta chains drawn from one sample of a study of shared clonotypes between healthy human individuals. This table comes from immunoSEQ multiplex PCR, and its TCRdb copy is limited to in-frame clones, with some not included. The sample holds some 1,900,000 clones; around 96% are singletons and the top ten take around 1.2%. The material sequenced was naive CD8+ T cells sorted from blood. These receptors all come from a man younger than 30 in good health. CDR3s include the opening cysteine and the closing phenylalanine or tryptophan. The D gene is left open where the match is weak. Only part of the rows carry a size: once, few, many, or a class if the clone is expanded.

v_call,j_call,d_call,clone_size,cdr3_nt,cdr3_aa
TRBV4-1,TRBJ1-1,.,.,TGCGCCAGCAGCCAAATCTTGAACACTGAAGCTTTCTTT,CASSQILNTEAFF
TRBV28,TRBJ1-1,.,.,TGTGCCAGCAGTTTATCAGGGACTCTACTTGAAGCTTTCTTT,CASSLSGTLLEAFF
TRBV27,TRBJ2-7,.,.,TGTGCCAGCGGCCTCGACGGGAGCTCCTACGAGCAGTACTTC,CASGLDGSSYEQYF
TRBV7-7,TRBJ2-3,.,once,TGTGCTAGCAGCTTAGTATTTGGAGATACGCAGTATTTT,CASSLVFGDTQYF
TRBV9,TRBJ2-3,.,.,TGTGCCAGCAGCGTAGCGAGTTCACGCGGAGATACGCAGTATTTT,CASSVASSRGDTQYF
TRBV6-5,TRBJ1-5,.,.,TGTGCCAGCAGGGCTGGAGGGGGAGGCAATCAGCCCCAGCATTTT,CASRAGGGGNQPQHF
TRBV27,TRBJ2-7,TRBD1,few,TGTGCCAGCAGTCCGGGGACAGGGGGCTACGAGCAGTACTTC,CASSPGTGGYEQYF
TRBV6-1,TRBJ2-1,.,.,TGTGCCAGCAGTGAAATAATTGACAGCTCCTACAATGAGCAGTTCTTC,CASSEIIDSSYNEQFF
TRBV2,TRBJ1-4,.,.,TGTGCCAGTCAGGAGACCAATGAAAAACTGTTTTTT,CASQETNEKLFF
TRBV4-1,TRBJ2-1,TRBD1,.,TGCGCCAGCAGCCCACAGACAGGGCCGTACAATGAGCAGTTCTTC,CASSPQTGPYNEQFF
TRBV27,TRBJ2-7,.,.,TGTGCCAGCAGTTTTATTGGACCAACCGCCTACGAGCAGTACTTC,CASSFIGPTAYEQYF
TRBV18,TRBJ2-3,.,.,TGTGCCAGCTCCTGGGACTCAACAGATACGCAGTATTTT,CASSWDSTDTQYF
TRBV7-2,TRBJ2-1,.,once,TGTGCCAGCAGCTTATATGCAGGCCTCCACAATGAGCAGTTCTTC,CASSLYAGLHNEQFF
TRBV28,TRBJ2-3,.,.,TGTGCCAGCAGCCCGACGGTGTGGGATACGCAGTATTTT,CASSPTVWDTQYF
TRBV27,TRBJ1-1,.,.,TGTGCCAGCAGTTTCCAGGAGTCGAACACTGAAGCTTTCTTT,CASSFQESNTEAFF
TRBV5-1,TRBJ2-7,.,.,TGCGCCAGCAGCTCCGGTCGGGGCGACGAGCAGTACTTC,CASSSGRGDEQYF
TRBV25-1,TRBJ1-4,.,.,TGTGCCAGCAGTGAATGGACAGACGGAAATGAAAAACTGTTTTTT,CASSEWTDGNEKLFF
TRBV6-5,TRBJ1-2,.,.,TGTGCCAGCAGTTATAGCGAGGGATATTATGGCTACACCTTC,CASSYSEGYYGYTF
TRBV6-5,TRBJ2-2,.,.,TGTGCCAGCAGTTGGGGGGGGGAGCTGTTTTTT,CASSWGGELFF
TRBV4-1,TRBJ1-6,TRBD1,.,TGCGCCAGCAGCCTGACAGGGTCGGGACCCCTCCACTTT,CASSLTGSGPLHF
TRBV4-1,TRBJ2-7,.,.,TGCGCCAGCAGCCAAGTTTCCGGGAACTACGAGCAGTACTTC,CASSQVSGNYEQYF
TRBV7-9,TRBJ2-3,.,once,TGTGCCAGCAGCTTAGTGGGGGGCGAGACAGATACGCAGTATTTT,CASSLVGGETDTQYF
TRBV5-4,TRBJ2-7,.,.,TGTGCCAGCAGCCGAGGAATCGGCTACGAGCAGTACTTC,CASSRGIGYEQYF
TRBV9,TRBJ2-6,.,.,TGTGCCAGCAGCGCATCGAGCTCTGGGGCCAACGTCCTGACTTTC,CASSASSSGANVLTF
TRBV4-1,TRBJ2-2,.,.,TGCGCCAGCAGCCACCCACAACAGGGCCCAAGGTCCGGGGAGCTGTTTTTT,CASSHPQQGPRSGELFF
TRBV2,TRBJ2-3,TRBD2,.,TGTGCCAGCACCCCGGGACTAGCGGGGGCCACAGATACGCAGTATTTT,CASTPGLAGATDTQYF
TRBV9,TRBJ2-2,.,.,TGTGCCAGCAGCTACCACCACACCGGGGAGCTGTTTTTT,CASSYHHTGELFF
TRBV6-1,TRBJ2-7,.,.,TGTGCCAGCAGTGAACGCTGGGTACGTGAGCAGTACTTC,CASSERWVREQYF
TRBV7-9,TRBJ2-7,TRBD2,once,TGTGCCAGCAGCCATAGCGGGAGAATCAACGAGCAGTACTTC,CASSHSGRINEQYF
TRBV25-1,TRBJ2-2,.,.,TGTGCCAGCAGTGGAACTGGACAAGCGAACACCGGGGAGCTGTTTTTT,CASSGTGQANTGELFF
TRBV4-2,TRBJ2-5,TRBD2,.,TGTGCCAGCAGCCAAGATATTGCGAGACTAGCGTCTGAGACCCAGTACTTC,CASSQDIARLASETQYF
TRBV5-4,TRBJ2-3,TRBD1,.,TGTGCCAGCAAAGGGACAGGGGCGGATACGCAGTATTTT,CASKGTGADTQYF
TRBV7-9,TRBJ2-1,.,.,TGTGCCAGCAGCCCTGTATTAGTCTTGGGTGAGCAGTTCTTC,CASSPVLVLGEQFF
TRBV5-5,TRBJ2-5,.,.,TGTGCCAGCAGCCCCTGGTCGGCTAAAGGCGGGATGGGAGAGACCCAGTACTTC,CASSPWSAKGGMGETQYF
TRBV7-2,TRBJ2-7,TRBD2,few,TGTGCCAGCAGCTCCTCTAGCGGGAGCTACGAGCAGTACTTC,CASSSSSGSYEQYF